A selection of T cell receptor beta chains follows, all from one sample in a study of T cell responses to AZD1222 COVID-19 vaccine. Sequencing used immunoSEQ multiplex PCR; TCRdb keeps in-frame clones, though not all of them. The table lists some 160,000 clones, just under 95% of them singletons. The sequencing here drew on peripheral blood, taken on day 0 of AZD1222 vaccination. The receptors shown here come from an adult in good health. The CDR3 runs from the conserved cysteine through the conserved F or W. The D gene is left open where the match is weak. Some rows have no size entry. The others give once, few or many, or a class for an expanded clone.

V gene	J gene	clone size	D gene	CDR3 DNA	CDR3 protein
TRBV18	TRBJ2-5	-	-	TGTGCCAGCTCCCTAACCGGTGGGGAGACCCAGTACTTC	CASSLTGGETQYF
TRBV18	TRBJ2-3	-	TRBD2	TGTGCCAGCTCACAGCCGGGACTAGCGGGGACGTGGGCGCAGTATTTT	CASSQPGLAGTWAQYF
TRBV28	TRBJ2-5	-	-	TGTGCCAGCAGTTCGGGGGACTTCCAAGAGACCCAGTACTTC	CASSSGDFQETQYF
TRBV3-1/TRBV3-2	TRBJ1-6	-	-	TGTGCCAGCAGCCAATTGGGGGGAGACAATTCACCCCTCCACTTT	CASSQLGGDNSPLHF
TRBV6-2/TRBV6-3	TRBJ1-6	-	-	TGTGCCAGCAGTTACGCCGCCCGGGGCCTGAATTCACCCCTCCACTTT	CASSYAARGLNSPLHF
TRBV2	TRBJ1-1	-	-	TGTGCCAGCAGTGACAGGGTGAGGAGCACTGAAGCTTTCTTT	CASSDRVRSTEAFF
TRBV3-1/TRBV3-2	TRBJ1-5	once	-	TGTGCCAGCAGCCAAGCTCCGAATAGCAATCAGCCCCAGCATTTT	CASSQAPNSNQPQHF
TRBV3-1/TRBV3-2	TRBJ1-1	-	-	TGTGCCAGCAGCCAGATAACGGGGGGTTACACTGAAGCTTTCTTT	CASSQITGGYTEAFF
TRBV14	TRBJ1-2	-	-	TGTGCCAGCAGCCCCGACAGTAACTATGGCTACACCTTC	CASSPDSNYGYTF
TRBV5-8	TRBJ1-2	-	-	TGTGCCAGCAGCCTGGGCGACCACCCCTATGGCTACACCTTC	CASSLGDHPYGYTF
TRBV7-2	TRBJ1-3	-	-	TGTGCCAGCAGCTTAGCGGGCACTGGAAACACCATATATTTT	CASSLAGTGNTIYF
TRBV6-5	TRBJ1-1	-	TRBD1	TGTGCCAGCAGTAACCCGGGACAGGGACTCACTGAAGCTTTCTTT	CASSNPGQGLTEAFF
TRBV7-2	TRBJ2-3	-	-	TGTGCCAGCAGCCCTACCTACACAGATACGCAGTATTTT	CASSPTYTDTQYF
TRBV11-3	TRBJ2-5	-	-	TGTGCCAGCAGCCAACGAGGGGGGTGGGAGACCCAGTACTTC	CASSQRGGWETQYF
TRBV19	TRBJ2-2	-	TRBD1	TGTGCCAGTAGTATGCTCCGACCGGGACAGGGGAGCACCGGGGAGCTGTTTTTT	CASSMLRPGQGSTGELFF
TRBV4-3	TRBJ1-1	-	-	TGCGCCAGCAGCACAAAACAGGCCGGGAACACTGAAGCTTTCTTT	CASSTKQAGNTEAFF
TRBV5-8	TRBJ1-5	-	TRBD1	TGTGCCAGCAGCCCTTGGACAGGGCAAGGTTACTTT	CASSPWTGQGYF
TRBV9	TRBJ2-3	-	-	TGTGCCAGCAGCTCCGTCACAGATACGCAGTATTTT	CASSSVTDTQYF
TRBV30	TRBJ2-2	-	TRBD1	TGTGCCTGGGACAGGGGTTCCGGGGAGCTGTTTTTT	CAWDRGSGELFF
TRBV3-1/TRBV3-2	TRBJ1-2	-	-	TGTGCCAGCAGCCCCCAGGGGTTACGGGGCTACACCTTC	CASSPQGLRGYTF
TRBV2	TRBJ1-1	-	TRBD1	TGTGCCAGCAGTTTAACCACAGGGGGTTCTGAAGCTTTCTTT	CASSLTTGGSEAFF
TRBV23-1	TRBJ1-1	-	-	TGCGCCAGCAGTCAAAGCGGGCCCTGGTACACTGAAGCTTTCTTT	CASSQSGPWYTEAFF
TRBV6-5	TRBJ1-1	-	-	TGTGCCAGCAGTTACGAAAGGGCCTACACTGAAGCTTTCTTT	CASSYERAYTEAFF
TRBV5-6	TRBJ2-1	-	-	TGTGCCAGCAGCCTCGGGTCGGTCAGGGAGCAGTTCTTC	CASSLGSVREQFF
TRBV12-3/TRBV12-4	TRBJ1-1	-	-	TGTGCCAGCAGTTCCCTTGAGAGCACTGAAGCTTTCTTT	CASSSLESTEAFF
TRBV5-6	TRBJ1-2	-	TRBD1	TGTGCCAGCAGCATATGGCCCGGGACAGGGGGTGGCTACACCTTC	CASSIWPGTGGGYTF
TRBV27	TRBJ1-5	once	-	TGTGCCAGCAGTGATCTGCGATCGTTCTATCAGCCCCAGCATTTT	CASSDLRSFYQPQHF
TRBV27	TRBJ1-5	-	TRBD1	TGTGCCAGCAGTCGTACCAAGGGGGCGCAAGATCAGCCCCAGCATTTT	CASSRTKGAQDQPQHF
TRBV5-1	TRBJ2-1	-	TRBD2	TGCGCCAGCAGTATCGGGGGGGCCACGCAGTTCTTC	CASSIGGATQFF
TRBV9	TRBJ2-3	-	TRBD2	TGTGCCAGCTCCTGGGCGGGGGGGAGCACAGATACGCAGTATTTT	CASSWAGGSTDTQYF
TRBV3-1/TRBV3-2	TRBJ2-1	-	TRBD2	TGTGCCAGCAGCCAAGTTCGGACTAGCGGGGTCCGGTACAATGAGCAGTTCTTC	CASSQVRTSGVRYNEQFF
TRBV19	TRBJ1-4	-	-	TGTGCCAGTAGACAGGGAGGGGATGAAAAACTGTTTTTT	CASRQGGDEKLFF
TRBV9	TRBJ1-1	-	-	TGTGCCAGCAGCGTAGTCGTGGACACTGAAGCTTTCTTT	CASSVVVDTEAFF
TRBV5-1	TRBJ1-2	-	TRBD1	TGCGCCAGCAGCAGAACAGGGGGTACTAACTATGGCTACACCTTC	CASSRTGGTNYGYTF
TRBV19	TRBJ1-6	once	TRBD1	TGTGCCAGTAACCAGGGACAGCTTAATTCACCCCTCCACTTT	CASNQGQLNSPLHF
TRBV4-1	TRBJ1-2	-	-	TGCGCCAGCAGCCATTTAGGGGGAGGGAATGGCTACACCTTC	CASSHLGGGNGYTF
TRBV5-4	TRBJ1-4	-	TRBD1	TGTGCCAGCAGCAAGACAGGGGGGGCGGTTAGTAAAAAACTGTTTTTT	CASSKTGGAVSKKLFF
TRBV21-1	TRBJ1-5	-	-	TGTGCCAGCAAGAGGGGGAAGCCCCAGCATTTT	CASKRGKPQHF
TRBV7-2	TRBJ2-2	-	-	TGTGCCAGCAGCCAGAGGTTCACCGGGGAGCTGTTTTTT	CASSQRFTGELFF
TRBV19	TRBJ2-1	-	-	TGTGCCAGTAGTCCTCCCGGGAAATTGAGCTCCTACAATGAGCAGTTCTTC	CASSPPGKLSSYNEQFF
TRBV11-2	TRBJ2-2	once	-	TGTGCCAGCAGCTCCTGGGGGATGCGGAGGACCGGGGAGCTGTTTTTT	CASSSWGMRRTGELFF
TRBV11-2	TRBJ2-7	-	TRBD2	TGTGCCAGCAGCTTAGGGACTAGCGGCTACGAGCAGTACTTC	CASSLGTSGYEQYF
TRBV12-3/TRBV12-4	TRBJ2-7	-	-	TGTGCCAGCAGCCCGGGCCTCCCCTACGAGCAGTACTTC	CASSPGLPYEQYF
TRBV3-1/TRBV3-2	TRBJ2-2	few	TRBD1	TGTGCCAGCAGCCGTACAGGGGACACCGGGGAGCTGTTTTTT	CASSRTGDTGELFF
TRBV11-2	TRBJ2-2	-	-	TGTGCCAGCAGCTTAGTGGTCACCGGGGAGCTGTTTTTT	CASSLVVTGELFF
TRBV11-2	TRBJ1-3	-	-	TGTGCCAGCAGCTCCATTCGAAACCACACCATATATTTT	CASSSIRNHTIYF
TRBV19	TRBJ2-7	-	TRBD1	TGTGCCAGTAGTAATGCCGGGACAGGGGGTTACGAGCAGTACTTC	CASSNAGTGGYEQYF
TRBV7-9	TRBJ2-7	few	-	TGTGCCAGCAGCCTGTCGGAGACGGGGTTCTCCTACGAGCAGTACTTC	CASSLSETGFSYEQYF
TRBV6-2/TRBV6-3	TRBJ2-1	-	TRBD1	TGTGCCAGCAGTTGGACAGGGGTTCAGTTCTTC	CASSWTGVQFF